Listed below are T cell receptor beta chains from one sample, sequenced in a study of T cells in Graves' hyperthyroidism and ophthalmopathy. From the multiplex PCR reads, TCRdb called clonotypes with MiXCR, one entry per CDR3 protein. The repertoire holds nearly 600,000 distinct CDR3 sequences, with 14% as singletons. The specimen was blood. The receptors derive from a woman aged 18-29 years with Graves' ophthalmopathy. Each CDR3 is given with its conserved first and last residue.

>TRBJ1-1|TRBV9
CASSPQGMGNTEAFF
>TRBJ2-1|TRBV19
CASSIESSGNEQFF
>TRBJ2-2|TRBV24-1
CATSDGQGGPGELFF
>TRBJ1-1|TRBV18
CASSRRLDVNTEAFF
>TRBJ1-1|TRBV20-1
CSARSQQGSHTEAFF
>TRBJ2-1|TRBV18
CASSRASDTQQFF
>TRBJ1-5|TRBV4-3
CASSQDLQGATGQPQHF
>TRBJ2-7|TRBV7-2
CASSLKFHPGQRIYEQYF
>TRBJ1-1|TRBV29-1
CSVEGGGPNTEAFF
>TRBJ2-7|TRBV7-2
CASQTTGTGGLEQYF
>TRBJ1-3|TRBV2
CASSDESWGTIYF
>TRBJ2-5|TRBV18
CASSPPPRAAETQYF
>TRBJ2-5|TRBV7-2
CASSPRAGVRETQYF
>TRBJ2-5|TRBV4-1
CASSQIGLAGVGETQYF
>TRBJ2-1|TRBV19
CASSLQQTSGSGEQFF
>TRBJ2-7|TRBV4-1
CASSQVVGTGDEQYF
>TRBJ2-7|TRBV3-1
CASSFGAYPYEQYF
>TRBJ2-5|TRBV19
CASSILRGQGRETQYF
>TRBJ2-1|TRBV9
CPLRGSYNEQFF
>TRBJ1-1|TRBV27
CASGRGAKIEAFF
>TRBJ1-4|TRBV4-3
CASSQVDSPNEKLFF
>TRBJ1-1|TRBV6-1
CASSWTGTNTEAFF
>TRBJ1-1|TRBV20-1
CSARADWEAFF
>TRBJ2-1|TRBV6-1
CASSEIRGVPYYNEQFF
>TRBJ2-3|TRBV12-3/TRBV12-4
CASTLSGGGTDTQYF
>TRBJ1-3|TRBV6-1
CAVSNQDSAGNTIYF
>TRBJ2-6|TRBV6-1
CASSEKHAGANVLTF
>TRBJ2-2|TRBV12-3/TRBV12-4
CAYHTGELFF
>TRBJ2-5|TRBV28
CASSLTAPSLTQYF
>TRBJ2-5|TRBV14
CASSQPTSGMLETQYF
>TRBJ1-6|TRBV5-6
CASSPGQDDSPLHF
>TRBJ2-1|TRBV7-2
CASSSTSGRGQFF
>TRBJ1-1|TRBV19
CASSRDRPNTEAFF
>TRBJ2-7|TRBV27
CASSLGTGAEQYF
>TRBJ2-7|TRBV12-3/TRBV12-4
CASSFGGKRDYEQYF
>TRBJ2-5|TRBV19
CASSTPGLVETQYF
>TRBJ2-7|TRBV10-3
CAISVPDRGSRTEQYF
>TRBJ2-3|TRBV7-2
CASSLFWEGGGTQYF
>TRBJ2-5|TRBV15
CATSTMGERQETQYF
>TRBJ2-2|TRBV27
CASSNGIVLATTGELFF
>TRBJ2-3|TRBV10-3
CAIRPGLAGGADTQYF
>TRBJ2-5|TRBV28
CASSPGLAGVETQYF
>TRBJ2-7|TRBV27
CANSSGQTAYEQYF
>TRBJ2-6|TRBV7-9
CASSLARPQRANVLTF
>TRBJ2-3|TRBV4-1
CASSLYRGRTDTQYF
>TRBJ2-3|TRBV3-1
CASSQVVAGGPADTQYF
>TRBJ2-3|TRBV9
CASSTLAGGVTDTQYF
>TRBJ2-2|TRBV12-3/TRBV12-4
CASSPLAGVSGELFF
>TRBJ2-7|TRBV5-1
CASSFSGQSSYEQYF
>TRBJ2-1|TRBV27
CASRGQGVFNEQFF
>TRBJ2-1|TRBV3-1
CASSQVGTRGYNEQFF
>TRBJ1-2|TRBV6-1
CASSPYNRDNYGYTF
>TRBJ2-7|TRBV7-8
CASSGRARGYEQYF
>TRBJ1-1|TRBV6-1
CASTEQGETEAFF